Following are 7 T cell receptor beta chains from one sample sequenced in a study of blood T cell repertoires in COVID-19. Profiled with immunoSEQ multiplex PCR; TCRdb holds only in-frame clones, not every one. The sample lists roughly 380,000 clones, approximately 89% seen once, with 3.9% in the top ten. Source material: peripheral blood. The source of these receptors is a woman aged 60 to 75 with COVID-19, enrolled during active disease.

V gene TRBV5-4 combines with J gene TRBJ1-1, with 8 bases fitting TRBD1. The CDR3 sequence is 14 residues long. J gave up 1 base and V 4 bases, and 3 bases lay outside the gene matches. Germline V CDR1 and CDR2: SGHNT, YYREEE (reference sequence). In nucleotides, the CDR3 is TGTGCCAGCAGCCCCGGGACAGGGAACACTGAAGCTTTCTTT. The encoded protein is CASSPGTGNTEAFF.

CDR3 nucleotide sequence: TGTGCCAGCAGCCGCCGGGCGGGGGAGTCCAATCAGCCCCAGCATTTT. This codes for CASSRRAGESNQPQHF. This chain links TRBV7-8 with TRBJ1-5; D possibly corresponds to TRBD1 (5 bases). The CDR3 is 16 amino acids. Trimming cost V 5 bases and J 3 bases, with 17 bases left between them. Germline V gene data show CDR1 as SGHVS and CDR2 as FQNEAQ.

The CDR3 coding sequence is TGTGCCAGCAGCTTAAGTCGCCTCGGAGATACGCAGTATTTT. This translates into CASSLSRLGDTQYF. The gene calls are TRBV7-3 and TRBJ2-3; D unclear. V lost 1 base, J lost 5 bases, and 10 bases lay in between. The CDR3 spans 14 residues. Looked up from germline, CDR1 is SGHTA and CDR2 is FQGTGA.

As DNA, the CDR3 is TGTGCCAGCAGTTACTACAGGGGGCGCGCAGATACGCAGTATTTT. Its protein product is CASSYYRGRADTQYF. The J gene is TRBJ2-3, the V gene TRBV6-5; 9 bases line up with TRBD1. CDR3 length: 15 amino acids. The V and J ends lost 1 base and 4 bases, in that order; junction bases with no gene match: 3. Germline V gene data show CDR1 as MNHEY and CDR2 as SVGAGI.

The chain is built from TRBV6-6 and TRBJ2-1, with 10 positions matching TRBD1. CDR3 length: 15 amino acids. Germline V gives CDR1 MNHNY, CDR2 SVGAGI (reference sequence). V was pared by 4 bases and J by 9 bases, with 9 bases of the junction left unmatched. The CDR3 here is CASSSGTGEYGEQFF. CDR3 nucleotide sequence: TGTGCCAGCAGTTCCGGGACAGGGGAATATGGTGAGCAGTTCTTC.

The chain joins TRBV7-2 to TRBJ1-3; D not certain. Germline V lookup: CDR1 SGHTA, CDR2 FQGNSA. This CDR3 has 12 amino acids. The V end lost 1 base, the J end lost 9 bases, and 7 bases lay between the germline ends. CDR3 DNA sequence: TGTGCCAGCAGCTTAGACGAAGCCACCATATATTTT. Translated, it gives CASSLDEATIYF.

This chain connects TRBV19 to TRBJ1-4, with unresolved D. The CDR3 has 14 amino acids. Trimming removed 1 base at V and 7 bases at J, with 10 bases between. Germline-derived CDR1 and CDR2 are LNHDA and SQIVND (reference sequence). Here the CDR3 reads CASSIVQKREKLFF. CDR3 DNA: TGTGCCAGTAGTATAGTACAGAAACGTGAAAAACTGTTTTTT.